Presented here are 29 T cell receptor beta chains from one specimen sequenced in a study of T cell changes during pregnancy in multiple sclerosis. The assay was immunoSEQ multiplex PCR, and TCRdb's table has in-frame clones only and misses some. The sample comprises 91,000 or so clones, about 94% of which are singletons, and 0.99% rests with the top ten. The specimen was peripheral blood, collected after pregnancy. The origin of the receptors is a female donor with multiple sclerosis, enrolled in a pregnancy study.

V usage is TRBV2 and J usage is TRBJ2-2, with 9 bases identical to TRBD2. V shed 1 base, J shed 5 bases, and the junction held 5 bases outside the gene matches. The CDR3 has 16 amino acids. In germline, CDR1 is SNHLY, CDR2 FYNNEI. The CDR3 DNA follows: TGTGCCAGCAGTGAAGAGGGGCGGGGGGGGACCGGGGAGCTGTTTTTT. This encodes CASSEEGRGGTGELFF.

V is TRBV19 and J is TRBJ2-2, with 14 bases aligning to TRBD2. V trimming: 2 bases; J trimming: 4 bases; junction bases outside the gene matches: 6. Germline values: CDR1 LNHDA, CDR2 SQIVND (reference sequence). The CDR3 sequence is 18 residues long. The CDR3 DNA follows: TGTGCCAGTAGTATAAGACTAGCGGGAGGGCCGGGCACCGGGGAGCTGTTTTTT. This encodes CASSIRLAGGPGTGELFF.

This chain connects TRBV25-1 to TRBJ2-5; a possible D gene is TRBD2 (6 bases). Germline V gene sequence: CDR1 MGHDK, CDR2 SYGVNS. There are 16 residues in the CDR3. V was clipped by 4 bases and J by 4 bases, with 19 bases between them. The CDR3 coding sequence is TGTGCCAGCAGTGGAGGTGAGGGGACTCAGGGAGAGACCCAGTACTTC. It specifies CASSGGEGTQGETQYF.

The chain combines TRBV5-5 with TRBJ1-5, with D maybe TRBD1 (5 bases). V was pared by 0 bases and J by 1 base, with 5 bases between. This CDR3 comprises 14 residues. CDR1 SGHKS and CDR2 YYEKEE come from the germline V gene (reference sequence). The CDR3 is CASSLGQSNQPQHF. CDR3 sequence (DNA): TGTGCCAGCAGCTTGGGACAGAGCAATCAGCCCCAGCATTTT.

V and J are TRBV4-2 and TRBJ2-7, with 7 bases aligning to TRBD2. The CDR3 is 14 residues long. Germline CDR1 and CDR2: LGHNA and YNFKEQ. The V gene end was trimmed by 3 bases and the J gene end by 1 base; junction bases not matched to a gene: 3. The chain's CDR3 is CASSHSGTSYEQYF. As DNA, the CDR3 is TGTGCCAGCAGCCACAGCGGGACGTCCTACGAGCAGTACTTC.

This chain joins TRBV19 and TRBJ1-2, with TRBD1 matching 8 bases. Germline V gives CDR1 LNHDA, CDR2 SQIVND (reference sequence). The junction had 2 bases not matched to a gene; V was cut back by 6 bases and J by 5 bases. The CDR3 has 12 amino acids. The CDR3 loop reads CASRRTGYGYTF. The CDR3 coding sequence is TGTGCCAGTAGGAGGACAGGGTATGGCTACACCTTC.

The chain couples TRBV28 to TRBJ2-7, with TRBD1 matching over 9 bases. Trimming took 1 base from V and 3 from J; bases not matched to a gene: 4. The CDR3 has 15 amino acids. Germline lookup yields CDR1 MDHEN and CDR2 SYDVKM. This chain's CDR3 is CASSLYGDRDYEQYF. The CDR3, as DNA: TGTGCCAGCAGTTTATACGGGGACAGGGACTACGAGCAGTACTTC.

This sequence joins TRBV5-1 and TRBJ2-5; the match to TRBD2 covers 9 bases. The germline V gene encodes CDR1 SGHRS and CDR2 YFSETQ. The CDR3 spans 15 residues. The V segment lost 0 bases and the J segment 1 base; nucleotides outside the gene matches: 1. The CDR3 loop is CASSLELAGQETQYF. CDR3 in DNA: TGCGCCAGCAGCTTGGAACTAGCGGGCCAAGAGACCCAGTACTTC.

This chain links TRBV27 with TRBJ2-3, with 8 bases lining up with TRBD2. The CDR3 has 16 residues. Germline V CDR1 and CDR2: MNHEY, SMNVEV (reference sequence). The J segment lost 0 bases and the V segment lost 1 base, leaving 3 bases of the junction unmatched. CDR3 sequence (DNA): TGTGCCAGCAGTTTATGGGCTAGCGGGAGCACAGATACGCAGTATTTT. It is translated as CASSLWASGSTDTQYF.

This chain uses TRBV7-9 with TRBJ2-1; TRBD2 might be the D (6 bases). Between the trimmed V and J ends, which lost 4 bases and 10 bases, there was a span of 23 bases. This CDR3 contains 16 residues. In germline, CDR1 is SEHNR, CDR2 FQNEAQ (reference sequence). The CDR3 DNA reads TGTGCCAGCAGCTCCGGCCGGGGACTGAACTTCGAGGAGCAGTTCTTC. Amino acid sequence: CASSSGRGLNFEEQFF. The complete variable domain, with remaining parts taken from reference TRBV7-9 and TRBJ2-1, reads DTGVSQNPRHKITKRGQNVTFRCDPISEHNRLYWYRQTLGQGPEFLTYFQNEAQLEKSRLLSDRFSAERPKGSFSTLEIQRTEQGDSAMYLCASSSGRGLNFEEQFFGPGTRLTVL.

The CDR3 coding sequence is TGTGCCAGCAGCTACTTAGCGGGAGGGCACCATGAGCAGTTCTTC. Its protein product is CASSYLAGGHHEQFF. The chain links TRBV11-2 to TRBJ2-1; TRBD2 matches at 11 bases. The length of the CDR3 is 15 residues. V dropped 4 bases and J dropped 8; count of bases not matched to a gene: 7. Germline assignment: CDR1 SGHAT and CDR2 FQNNGV. The variable domain in full, with the rest retrieved from reference TRBV11-2 and TRBJ2-1, is EAGVAQSPRYKIIEKRQSVAFWCNPISGHATLYWYQQILGQGPKLLIQFQNNGVVDDSQLPKDRFSAERLKGVDSTLKIQPAKLEDSAVYLCASSYLAGGHHEQFFGPGTRLTVL.

The chain joins TRBV7-2 to TRBJ2-1, with TRBD2 matching 13 bases. CDR1 and CDR2 from the germline V gene are SGHTA and FQGNSA. This CDR3 contains 16 residues. V shed 5 bases and J 8 bases; nucleotides not matched to a gene: 9. This CDR3 is CASSITGTSGNHEQFF. DNA of the CDR3: TGTGCCAGCAGCATAACCGGGACTAGCGGGAACCATGAGCAGTTCTTC.

The V call is TRBV7-8, the J call TRBJ1-5; TRBD1 might be the D (6 bases). CDR3 size: 16 residues. With 4 bases removed from V and 6 bases from J, the gap between germline ends came to 19 bases. Germline V gene data show CDR1 as SGHVS and CDR2 as FQNEAQ. CDR3 coding DNA: TGTGCCAGCAGCTCCCGCGACAGGACGGAGGTTCAGCCCCAGCATTTT. Translating it yields CASSSRDRTEVQPQHF.

The chain employs TRBV6-6 and TRBJ2-3; weak D call: TRBD2 (6 bases). The CDR3 length is 16 residues. CDR1 is MNHNY and CDR2 is SVGAGI in the germline V gene (reference sequence). The ends were cut back, 2 bases at V and 2 bases at J, with 14 bases in the middle. The DNA of the CDR3 is TGTGCCAGCAGTTACGCGGCTAGCGCGGCCACAGATACGCAGTATTTT. This gives the protein CASSYAASAATDTQYF.

V gene TRBV10-3 combines with J gene TRBJ2-7; TRBD1 matches 7 bases. The CDR3 spans 16 residues. Trimming took 6 bases from V and 4 from J; bases not matched to a gene: 15. Germline CDR1 reads ENHRY; CDR2 reads SYGVKD. CDR3 protein: CAISGGGRQGVYEQYF. The CDR3 region has the DNA TGTGCCATCAGCGGAGGTGGGAGACAGGGAGTGTACGAGCAGTACTTC.

The chain carries TRBV7-8 and TRBJ1-5; the match to TRBD1 covers 12 bases. V was clipped by 1 base and J by 6 bases; unmatched bases: 19. The CDR3 sequence is 21 residues long. The germline V gene encodes CDR1 SGHVS and CDR2 FQNEAQ. CDR3 nucleotides: TGTGCCAGCAGCTTAGGGATCACCGGGACAGGGGGCCGGGTGGGGGGTCAGCCCCAGCATTTT. This translates into CASSLGITGTGGRVGGQPQHF.

The genes are TRBV21-1 and TRBJ2-1; the table's D call, TRBD2, was not checked against the DNA. TRBV21-1 is a known pseudogene. The CDR3 extends over 16 amino acids. Here the CDR3 DNA reads TGTGCCAGCAGCGTTCCGGGACTAGCTATCCACAATGAGCAGTTCTTC. Protein product: CASSVPGLAIHNEQFF.

This chain links TRBV27 with TRBJ2-5; a possible D gene is TRBD2 (6 bases). The germline V gene encodes CDR1 MNHEY and CDR2 SMNVEV (reference sequence). Trimming pared 3 bases from V and 0 bases from J, leaving 8 bases between. The CDR3 runs to 14 residues. The DNA for the CDR3 is TGTGCCAGCAGTTTGGGACTTAACCAAGAGACCCAGTACTTC. Residues: CASSLGLNQETQYF.

The chain employs TRBV18 and TRBJ1-4, with D maybe TRBD1 (6 bases). This CDR3 region has 15 residues. Looked up from germline, CDR1 is KGHSH and CDR2 is LQKENI. The ends were cut back, 0 bases at V and 5 bases at J, with 10 bases in the middle. CDR3: CASSPPDSQNEKLFF. As DNA, the CDR3 is TGTGCCAGCTCACCACCGGACAGCCAAAATGAAAAACTGTTTTTT. Complete variable domain (other parts from reference TRBV18 and TRBJ1-4): NAGVMQNPRHLVRRRGQEARLRCSPMKGHSHVYWYRQLPEEGLKFMVYLQKENIIDESGMPKERFSAEFPKEGPSILRIQQVVRGDSAAYFCASSPPDSQNEKLFFGSGTQLSVL.

This clone has only a few counts. The chain is built from TRBV29-1 and TRBJ2-3, with D unresolved. The CDR3 covers 12 residues. The germline V gene has CDR1 SQVTM and CDR2 ANQGSEA. V was shortened by 3 bases and J by 0 bases, with 4 bases between the two germline ends. The DNA of the CDR3 is TGCAGCGTTGACGTTAGCACAGATACGCAGTATTTT. Protein sequence: CSVDVSTDTQYF.

Concerning this clone: Sequence at one end of the junction differs from germline and may be a read error. The chain carries TRBV13 and TRBJ2-7; 7 bases are a match to TRBD2. The germline V gene encodes CDR1 PRHDT and CDR2 FYEKMQ (reference sequence). The CDR3 runs 12 residues. The DNA for the CDR3 is TGTGCCAGCAGCTTAGGCCGGCGGGAGCCGTACTTC. This translates into CASSLGRREPYF. The full variable domain, with the rest looked up from reference TRBV13 and TRBJ2-7, is AAGVIQSPRHLIKEKRETATLKCYPIPRHDTVYWYQQGPGQDPQFLISFYEKMQSDKGSIPDRFSAQQFSDYHSELNMSSLELGDSALYFCASSLGRREPYFGPGTRLTVT.

This clone has a single count. DNA of the CDR3: TGCAGTGCCGGAGGGGATACGCAGTATTTT. It is translated as CSAGGDTQYF. The chain is built from TRBV20-1 and TRBJ2-3; perhaps TRBD2 as D (6 bases). The germline V and J ends were trimmed by 6 bases and 6 bases, with 7 bases remaining between them. This CDR3 comprises 10 residues. Germline V gives CDR1 DFQATT, CDR2 SNEGSKA (reference sequence).

J is TRBJ2-7 and V is TRBV5-4, with 11 bases aligning to TRBD2. The germline gives CDR1 SGHNT, CDR2 YYREEE (reference sequence). The V and J ends lost 4 bases and 5 bases, in that order; junction bases with no gene match: 8. This CDR3 contains 15 residues. DNA of the CDR3: TGTGCCAGCAGCCCAATAGCGGGAGGGCCACACGAGCAGTACTTC. Its translation is CASSPIAGGPHEQYF.

The rearrangement joins TRBV7-6 to TRBJ2-7, with D possibly matching TRBD1 (7 bases). V lost 4 bases, J lost 2 bases, and 15 bases lay in between. Germline CDR1 reads SGHVS; CDR2 reads FNYEAQ. The CDR3 length is 15 residues. The CDR3 DNA reads as TGTGCCAGCAGCTCCCCCGGCAGGGGGGCCTACGAGCAGTACTTC. This translates into CASSSPGRGAYEQYF. The full variable domain, with the rest looked up from reference TRBV7-6 and TRBJ2-7, is GAGVSQSPRYKVTKRGQDVALRCDPISGHVSLYWYRQALGQGPEFLTYFNYEAQQDKSGLPNDRFSAERPEGSISTLTIQRTEQRDSAMYRCASSSPGRGAYEQYFGPGTRLTVT.

The gene calls are TRBV6-5 and TRBJ1-1; no clear D. CDR1 MNHEY and CDR2 SVGAGI come from the germline V gene. This CDR3 spans 12 amino acids. The V gene lost 6 bases and the J gene lost 1 base, with 6 bases spanning the gap. The CDR3 here is CASRAPNTEAFF. The CDR3 DNA sequence: TGTGCCAGCAGGGCACCGAACACTGAAGCTTTCTTT.

The chain couples TRBV19 to TRBJ1-2, with D possibly matching TRBD1 (5 bases). The CDR3 extends over 11 amino acids. The germline V and J ends were trimmed by 8 bases and 6 bases, with 10 bases remaining between them. The germline V gene encodes CDR1 LNHDA and CDR2 SQIVND (reference sequence). The CDR3 coding sequence is TGTGCCAGTTCAGGGTATCATGGCTACACCTTC. Translated, it gives CASSGYHGYTF.

The chain is built from TRBV4-3 and TRBJ1-2; weak D call: TRBD1 (5 bases). Germline values: CDR1 LGHNA, CDR2 YSLEER. Trimming shortened V by 0 bases and J by 8 bases, and 16 bases separated the two germline ends. CDR3 length: 15 residues. The CDR3 loop is CASSQEGLSSNGYTF. The CDR3 DNA sequence: TGCGCCAGCAGCCAAGAGGGGCTGTCGAGCAACGGCTACACCTTC.

CDR3 sequence: CASSLYPSGYEQYF. The CDR3 DNA reads TGTGCCAGCAGCTTATACCCTAGCGGATACGAGCAGTACTTC. The rearrangement links TRBV11-2 to TRBJ2-7; 7 nucleotides line up with TRBD2. Germline values: CDR1 SGHAT, CDR2 FQNNGV. After removal of 2 bases from V and 4 bases from J, the junction contained 5 bases not matched to a gene. The CDR3 is made up of 14 amino acids.

The chain couples TRBV5-1 to TRBJ2-7, with 10 bases matching TRBD2. Trimming cost V 4 bases and J 2 bases; bases outside gene matches: 6. CDR1 is SGHRS and CDR2 is YFSETQ in the germline V gene. The CDR3 runs 15 residues. The CDR3 nucleotides are TGCGCCAGCAGCCAAGGAGCGGGAGGGACCTACGAGCAGTACTTC. Its translation is CASSQGAGGTYEQYF.